Below, 14 T cell receptor beta chains from the same sample are listed, as sequenced in a study of T-cell reconstitution after alpha-beta-depleted transplantation in children. Unique molecular identifiers were incorporated when the TCRbeta library was constructed. TCRdb reprocessed the PCR reads with MiXCR, giving one entry per CDR3 protein. This sample yields 200,000 to 250,000 distinct CDR3 sequences, of which 6.5% to 10% are seen a single time; about 6.4% belongs to the top ten. This material consisted of PBMCs, mostly from graft donor cells, taken 180 days after TCRalphabeta/CD19-depleted stem cell transplant. Every receptor here comes from a male patient younger than 18 who had a stem cell transplant for acute lymphoblastic leukemia, so the T cells may come from the graft donor.

The chain is built from TRBV7-9 and TRBJ2-2; 8 nucleotides line up with TRBD1. CDR1 SEHNR and CDR2 FQNEAQ come from the germline V gene (reference sequence). The CDR3 totals 15 residues. The junction had 3 bases not matched to a gene; V was cut back by 6 bases and J by 0 bases. The CDR3 sequence: CASRTTGANTGELFF. The DNA for the CDR3 is TGTGCCAGCAGGACGACAGGGGCGAACACCGGGGAGCTGTTTTTT. The variable domain in full, completed from reference TRBV7-9 and TRBJ2-2, reads DTGVSQNPRHKITKRGQNVTFRCDPISEHNRLYWYRQTLGQGPEFLTYFQNEAQLEKSRLLSDRFSAERPKGSFSTLEIQRTEQGDSAMYLCASRTTGANTGELFFGEGSRLTVL.

This clonotype was seen at least ten times. The chain employs TRBV7-6 and TRBJ2-7; TRBD1 might be the D (6 bases). Deletions cut 5 bases from V and 1 base from J, with 18 bases between. The CDR3 is made up of 16 amino acids. CDR1 is SGHVS and CDR2 is FNYEAQ in the germline V gene. CDR3 DNA sequence: TGTGCCAGCAGCCCTCACCCCGGACAGAGATCCTACGAGCAGTACTTC. It translates to CASSPHPGQRSYEQYF.

This clonotype was counted many times. The V and J genes are TRBV24-1 and TRBJ2-3; 7 positions agree with TRBD1. Germline assignment: CDR1 KGHDR and CDR2 SFDVKD. CDR3 length: 16 residues. J lost 4 bases, V lost 1 base, and 7 bases had no gene match. The CDR3 here is CATSDFRGQSSDTQYF. Written as DNA, the CDR3 is TGTGCCACCAGTGATTTCCGGGGACAGAGCTCAGATACGCAGTATTTT.

This clonotype occurred many times. The chain recombines TRBV6-5 with TRBJ2-5, with 9 bases lining up with TRBD1. The V gene end was trimmed by 6 bases and the J gene end by 5 bases; junction bases not matched to a gene: 4. CDR1 is MNHEY and CDR2 is SVGAGI in the germline V gene. CDR3 size: 13 residues. In nucleotides, the CDR3 is TGTGCCAGCAGGCCAGGACAGGGGGAGACCCAGTACTTC. It translates to CASRPGQGETQYF.

This clonotype was observed a handful of times. The chain links TRBV2 to TRBJ2-1; 7 bases are a match to TRBD2. This CDR3 spans 14 amino acids. The V gene end was trimmed by 7 bases and the J gene end by 0 bases; junction bases not matched to a gene: 3. The germline gives CDR1 SNHLY, CDR2 FYNNEI. This chain's CDR3 is CASTRTSSYNEQFF. CDR3 nucleotide sequence: TGTGCCAGCACCCGGACTAGCTCCTACAATGAGCAGTTCTTC.

Points on this clonotype: Being one base from a much bigger clone, this may be a read error. The rearrangement uses TRBV20-1 and TRBJ2-5; 8 positions match TRBD2. Germline CDR1 is DFQATT and CDR2 is SNEGSKA (reference sequence). The CDR3 spans 14 residues. The junction had 5 bases not matched to a gene; V was cut back by 3 bases and J by 2 bases. CDR3 protein: CSASLPGGQETQYF. CDR3 in DNA: TGCAGTGCTAGTCTACCGGGAGGGCAAGAGACCCAGTACTTC.

Many counts were recorded for this clonotype. The gene calls are TRBV5-1 and TRBJ2-1, with TRBD2 as a possible D gene (6 bases). V was trimmed by 2 bases and J by 7 bases, leaving 10 bases between them. The CDR3 contains 13 residues. CDR1 SGHRS and CDR2 YFSETQ come from the germline V gene. CDR3 DNA sequence: TGCGCCAGCAGCTTTAATCGGGGGAATGAGCAGTTCTTC. This encodes CASSFNRGNEQFF.

This chain connects TRBV23-1 to TRBJ1-4; no clear D. TRBV23-1 is recorded as an ORF, its role being uncertain. V was cut by 11 bases and J by 11 bases, with 12 bases left in between. This CDR3 region has 10 residues. As DNA, the CDR3 is TGCGCCCCGGTGGGGTCGAAACTGTTTTTT. This codes for CAPVGSKLFF.

This clonotype came up many times. The chain carries TRBV15 and TRBJ2-7; either TRBD1 or TRBD2 may fit D (5 bases each). V was cut by 3 bases and J by 0 bases, with 15 bases left in between. Per germline, CDR1 LNHNV and CDR2 YYDKDF (reference sequence). The CDR3 is 16 residues long. CDR3 nucleotides: TGTGCCACCAGCAGGGAGGTGGGGGATAGCTCCTACGAGCAGTACTTC. It yields the protein CATSREVGDSSYEQYF.

At least ten counts were recorded for this clonotype. The genes are TRBV3-1 and TRBJ2-5; 7 bases align to TRBD2. V trimming: 3 bases; J trimming: 2 bases; junction bases outside the gene matches: 6. Germline CDR1 LGHDT, CDR2 YNNKEL (reference sequence). The CDR3 covers 15 residues. The CDR3 DNA sequence: TGTGCCAGCAGCCAGTGGGGCGGGAGTCAAGAGACCCAGTACTTC. Protein: CASSQWGGSQETQYF.

The chain recombines TRBV5-4 with TRBJ2-2; D may be TRBD2 (6 bases). Trimming removed 0 bases at V and 5 bases at J, with 14 bases between. The CDR3 covers 16 residues. Germline V lookup: CDR1 SGHNT, CDR2 YYREEE (reference sequence). Written as DNA, the CDR3 is TGTGCCAGCAGCTTGGGGCGGAGAGGGAGGACCGGGGAGCTGTTTTTT. It specifies CASSLGRRGRTGELFF.

This clonotype was seen at least ten times. V and J are TRBV9 and TRBJ2-5; TRBD1 might be the D (5 bases). The ends were cut back, 0 bases at V and 3 bases at J, with 12 bases in the middle. The germline gives CDR1 SGDLS, CDR2 YYNGEE. The CDR3 extends over 15 amino acids. This chain's CDR3 is CASSVDSGNEETQYF. CDR3 nucleotides: TGTGCCAGCAGCGTAGATTCAGGGAATGAAGAGACCCAGTACTTC. The complete variable domain, with remaining parts taken from reference TRBV9 and TRBJ2-5, reads DSGVTQTPKHLITATGQRVTLRCSPRSGDLSVYWYQQSLDQGLQFLIQYYNGEERAKGNILERFSAQQFPDLHSELNLSSLELGDSALYFCASSVDSGNEETQYFGPGTRLLVL.

In its sample, this clonotype was seen many times. The rearrangement uses TRBV6-5 and TRBJ1-5; no clear D gene. The CDR3 covers 13 residues. Between the trimmed V and J ends, which lost 3 bases and 7 bases, there was a span of 10 bases. CDR1 MNHEY and CDR2 SVGAGI come from the germline V gene. CDR3 in DNA: TGTGCCAGCAGTTATTCGGAACGACAGCCCCAGCATTTT. This gives the protein CASSYSERQPQHF.

This clonotype was observed at least ten times. This chain links TRBV12-3 or TRBV12-4 with TRBJ2-7, with D hard to call. This CDR3 has 11 residues. Deletions cut 3 bases from V and 4 bases from J, with 4 bases between. The chain's CDR3 is CASSFQYEQYF. The CDR3 coding sequence is TGTGCCAGCAGTTTTCAGTACGAGCAGTACTTC.